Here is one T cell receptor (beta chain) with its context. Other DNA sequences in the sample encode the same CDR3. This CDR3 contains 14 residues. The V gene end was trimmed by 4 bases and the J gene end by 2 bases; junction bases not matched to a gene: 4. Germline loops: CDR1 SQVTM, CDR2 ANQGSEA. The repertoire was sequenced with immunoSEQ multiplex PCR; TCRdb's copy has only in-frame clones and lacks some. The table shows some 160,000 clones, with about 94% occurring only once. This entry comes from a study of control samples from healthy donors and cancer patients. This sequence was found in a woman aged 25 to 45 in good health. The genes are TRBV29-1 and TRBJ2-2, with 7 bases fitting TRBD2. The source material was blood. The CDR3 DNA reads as TGCAGCGTTGGGGGGGGGACCAACACCGGGGAGCTGTTTTTT. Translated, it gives CSVGGGTNTGELFF.